This TCR beta chain was retrieved from a study of early T cells in non-severe SARS-CoV-2 infection. The CDR3 is 12 amino acids. CDR1 and CDR2 from the germline V gene are SGHAT and FQNNGV. Trimming stripped 5 bases from V and 5 bases from J, with 8 bases between. TCRdb reanalysed the 5' RACE reads using MiXCR and keeps one entry per CDR3 protein. Of around 70,000 distinct CDR3 sequences detected, less than 9.5% appear once; the ten largest clones hold roughly 3%. This clonotype was recorded a few times. The chain has TRBV11-2 and TRBJ2-3, with unresolved D. The sequence was collected from an adult who was a healthcare worker with PCR-confirmed SARS-CoV-2 infection or an uninfected control (not recorded which). The sequenced material came from whole blood. This chain's CDR3 is CASSHLQDTQYF. CDR3 DNA sequence: TGTGCCAGCAGCCACCTCCAAGATACGCAGTATTTT.